Included here is one TCR beta chain sequence, with context. With V trimmed by 5 bases and J by 1 base, 11 bases remained unmatched. This CDR3 has 15 residues. The V gene's germline CDR1 is SQVTM and CDR2 ANQGSEA. In alopecia areata patients, both lesional scalp punch biopsies and peripheral blood were collected. Extraction of RNA preceded its reverse transcription into cDNA, which served as the sequencing template. Using immunoSEQ multiplex PCR, the repertoire was profiled, and TCRdb retains in-frame clones only, with some absent. The sample lists under 20,000 clones; around 66% were seen once. These data are taken from a study of CD8+ T cells in alopecia areata. At the level of the study: The drug, oral tofacitinib, was given to treated patients at 5 to 10 mg twice daily.

The chain is built from TRBV29-1 and TRBJ2-7; 7 bases fit TRBD1. The TCR comes from a human donor with alopecia areata. The sequenced sample was skin, obtained at week 0. The CDR3 loop is CSVPMPGQMSYEQYF. The CDR3, as DNA: TGCAGCGTTCCCATGCCGGGACAGATGTCCTACGAGCAGTACTTC.